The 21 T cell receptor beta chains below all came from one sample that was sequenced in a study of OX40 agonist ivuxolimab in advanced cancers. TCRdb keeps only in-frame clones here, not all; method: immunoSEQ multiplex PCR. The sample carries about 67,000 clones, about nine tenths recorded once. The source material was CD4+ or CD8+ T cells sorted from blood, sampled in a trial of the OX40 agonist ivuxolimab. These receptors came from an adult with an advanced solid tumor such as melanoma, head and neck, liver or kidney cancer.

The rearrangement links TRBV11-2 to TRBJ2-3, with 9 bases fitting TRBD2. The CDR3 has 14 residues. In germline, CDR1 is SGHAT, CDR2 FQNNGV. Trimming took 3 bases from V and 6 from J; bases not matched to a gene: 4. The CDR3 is CASSFSGRVDTQYF. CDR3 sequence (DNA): TGTGCCAGCAGCTTTAGCGGGAGAGTGGATACGCAGTATTTT.

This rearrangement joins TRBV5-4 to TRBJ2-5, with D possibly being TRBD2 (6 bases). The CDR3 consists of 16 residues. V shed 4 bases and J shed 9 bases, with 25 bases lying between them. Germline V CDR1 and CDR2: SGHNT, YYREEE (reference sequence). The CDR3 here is CASSNPSGRGPPAQYF. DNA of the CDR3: TGTGCCAGCAGCAACCCGTCCGGGCGGGGCCCCCCGGCCCAGTACTTC.

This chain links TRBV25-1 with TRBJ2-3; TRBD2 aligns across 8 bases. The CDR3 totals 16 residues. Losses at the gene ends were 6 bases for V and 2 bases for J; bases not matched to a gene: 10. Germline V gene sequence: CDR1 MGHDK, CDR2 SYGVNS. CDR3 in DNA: TGTGCCAGCAGCGGGGGGGGGCTAGCGGCCACAGATACGCAGTATTTT. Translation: CASSGGGLAATDTQYF.

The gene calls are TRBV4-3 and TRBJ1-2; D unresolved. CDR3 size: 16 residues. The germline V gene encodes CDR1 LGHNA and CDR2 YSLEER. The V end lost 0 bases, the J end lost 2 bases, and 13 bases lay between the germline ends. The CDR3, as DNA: TGCGCCAGCAGCCAAGAATCAACAGTTTCAAACTATGGCTACACCTTC. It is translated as CASSQESTVSNYGYTF.

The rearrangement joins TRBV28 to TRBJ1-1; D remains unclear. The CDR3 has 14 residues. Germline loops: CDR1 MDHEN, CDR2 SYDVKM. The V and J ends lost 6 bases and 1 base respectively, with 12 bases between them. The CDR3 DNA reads TGTGCCAGCAGGGCAGCCCAACAGAACACTGAAGCTTTCTTT. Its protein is CASRAAQQNTEAFF.

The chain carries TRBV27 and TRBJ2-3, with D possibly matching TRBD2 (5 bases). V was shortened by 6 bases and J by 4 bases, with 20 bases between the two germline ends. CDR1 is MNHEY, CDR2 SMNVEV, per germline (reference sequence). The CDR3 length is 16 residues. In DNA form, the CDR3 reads TGTGCCAGCAGCCCCGGGGTTTATCGGGCATCAGATACGCAGTATTTT. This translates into CASSPGVYRASDTQYF.

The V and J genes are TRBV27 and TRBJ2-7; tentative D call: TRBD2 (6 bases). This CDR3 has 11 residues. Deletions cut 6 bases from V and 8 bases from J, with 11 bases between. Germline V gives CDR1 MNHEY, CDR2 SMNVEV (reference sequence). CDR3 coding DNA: TGTGCCAGCAGGACTGGAGGGAAGCAGTACTTC. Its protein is CASRTGGKQYF.

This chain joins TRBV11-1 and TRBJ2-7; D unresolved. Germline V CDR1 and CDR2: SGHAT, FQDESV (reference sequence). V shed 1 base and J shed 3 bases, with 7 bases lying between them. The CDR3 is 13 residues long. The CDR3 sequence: CASSLGSDYEQYF. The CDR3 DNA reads TGTGCCAGCAGCTTAGGGTCAGACTACGAGCAGTACTTC.

The DNA of the CDR3 is TGTGCCAGCAGTATCCGACGGGAAGAGACCCAGTACTTC. Protein sequence: CASSIRREETQYF. V gene TRBV6-5 combines with J gene TRBJ2-5, with D uncertain. V lost 5 bases to trimming and J lost 3 bases, with 10 bases between them. The CDR3 runs to 13 residues. In germline, CDR1 is MNHEY, CDR2 SVGAGI.

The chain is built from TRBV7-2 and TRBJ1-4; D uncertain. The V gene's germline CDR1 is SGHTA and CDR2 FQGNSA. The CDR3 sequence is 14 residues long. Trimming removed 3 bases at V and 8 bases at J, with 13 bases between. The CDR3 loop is CASSFPQVKEKLFF. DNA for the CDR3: TGTGCCAGCAGCTTCCCGCAGGTAAAAGAAAAACTGTTTTTT.

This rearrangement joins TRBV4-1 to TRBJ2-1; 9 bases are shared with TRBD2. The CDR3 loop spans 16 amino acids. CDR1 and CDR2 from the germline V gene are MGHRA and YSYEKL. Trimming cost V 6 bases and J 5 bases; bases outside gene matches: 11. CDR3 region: CASSLQRLAVHNEQFF. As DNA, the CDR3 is TGCGCCAGCAGTTTGCAACGACTAGCGGTACACAATGAGCAGTTCTTC.

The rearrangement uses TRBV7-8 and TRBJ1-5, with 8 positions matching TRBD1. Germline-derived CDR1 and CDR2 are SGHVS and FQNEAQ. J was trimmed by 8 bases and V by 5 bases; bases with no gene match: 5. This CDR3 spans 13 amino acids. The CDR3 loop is CASSRQGREPQHF. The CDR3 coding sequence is TGTGCCAGCAGCCGACAGGGGCGGGAGCCCCAGCATTTT.

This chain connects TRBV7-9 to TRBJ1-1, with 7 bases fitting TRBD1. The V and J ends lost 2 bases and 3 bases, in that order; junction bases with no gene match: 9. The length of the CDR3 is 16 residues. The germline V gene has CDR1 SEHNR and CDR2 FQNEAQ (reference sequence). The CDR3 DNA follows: TGTGCCAGCAGCTTAAGTCAGGGGGTAATGGACACTGAAGCTTTCTTT. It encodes CASSLSQGVMDTEAFF. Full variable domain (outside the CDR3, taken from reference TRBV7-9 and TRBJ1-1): DTGVSQNPRHKITKRGQNVTFRCDPISEHNRLYWYRQTLGQGPEFLTYFQNEAQLEKSRLLSDRFSAERPKGSFSTLEIQRTEQGDSAMYLCASSLSQGVMDTEAFFGQGTRLTVV.

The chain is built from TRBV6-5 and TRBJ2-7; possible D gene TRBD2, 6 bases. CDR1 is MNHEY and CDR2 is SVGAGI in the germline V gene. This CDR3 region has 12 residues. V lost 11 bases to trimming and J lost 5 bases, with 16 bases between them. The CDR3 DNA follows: TGTGCCGCCACTTCCGGGGGACACGAGCAGTACTTC. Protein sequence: CAATSGGHEQYF.

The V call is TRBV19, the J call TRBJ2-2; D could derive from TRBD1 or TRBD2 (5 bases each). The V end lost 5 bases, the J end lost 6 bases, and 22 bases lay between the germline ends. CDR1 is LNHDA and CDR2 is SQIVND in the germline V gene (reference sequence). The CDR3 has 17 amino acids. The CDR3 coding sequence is TGTGCCAGTAGTCTCCGAGGGTCCCAGGGTTATTCCGGGGAGCTGTTTTTT. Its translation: CASSLRGSQGYSGELFF.

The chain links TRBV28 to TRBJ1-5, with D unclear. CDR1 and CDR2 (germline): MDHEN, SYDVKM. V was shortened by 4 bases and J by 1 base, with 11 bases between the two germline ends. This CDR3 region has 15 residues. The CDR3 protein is CASSSQDGSNQPQHF. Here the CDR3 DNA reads TGTGCCAGCAGTTCCCAGGACGGAAGCAATCAGCCCCAGCATTTT. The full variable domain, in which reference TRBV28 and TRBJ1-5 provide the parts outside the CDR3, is DVKVTQSSRYLVKRTGEKVFLECVQDMDHENMFWYRQDPGLGLRLIYFSYDVKMKEKGDIPEGYSVSREKKERFSLILESASTNQTSMYLCASSSQDGSNQPQHFGDGTRLSIL.

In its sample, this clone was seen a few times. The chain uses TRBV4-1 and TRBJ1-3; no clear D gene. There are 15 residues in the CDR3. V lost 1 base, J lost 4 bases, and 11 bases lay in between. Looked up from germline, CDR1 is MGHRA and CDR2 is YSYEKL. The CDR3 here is CASSQVRTGGNTIYF. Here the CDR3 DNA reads TGCGCCAGCAGCCAAGTCAGGACGGGAGGAAACACCATATATTTT.

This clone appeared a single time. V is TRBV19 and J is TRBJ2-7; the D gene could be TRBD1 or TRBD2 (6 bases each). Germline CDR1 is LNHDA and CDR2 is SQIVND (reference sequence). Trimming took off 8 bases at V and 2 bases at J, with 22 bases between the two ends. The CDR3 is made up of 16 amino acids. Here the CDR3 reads CASGERGAAGAYEQYF. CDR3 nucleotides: TGTGCCAGTGGGGAAAGGGGGGCAGCCGGAGCCTACGAGCAGTACTTC.

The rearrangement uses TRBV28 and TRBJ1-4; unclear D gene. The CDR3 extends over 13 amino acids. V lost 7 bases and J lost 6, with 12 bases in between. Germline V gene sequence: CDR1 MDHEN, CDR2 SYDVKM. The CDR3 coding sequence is TGTGCCAGCAATCTGGGGTTTCATGAAAAACTGTTTTTT. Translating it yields CASNLGFHEKLFF.

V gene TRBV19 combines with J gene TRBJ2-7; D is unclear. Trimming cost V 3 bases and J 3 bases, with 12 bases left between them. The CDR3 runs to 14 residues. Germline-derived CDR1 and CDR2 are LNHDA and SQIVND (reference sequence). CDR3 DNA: TGTGCCAGTAGTATGGGCGGACGGATCTACGAGCAGTACTTC. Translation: CASSMGGRIYEQYF.

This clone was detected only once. In DNA, the CDR3 is TGTGCCAGCAGCTCTTACCCGGGGGACACCATATATTTT. As protein: CASSSYPGDTIYF. The rearrangement uses TRBV9 and TRBJ1-3; D might be TRBD1 (5 bases). Trimming took 4 bases from V and 8 from J, leaving 13 bases between them. The CDR3 has 13 amino acids. Germline values: CDR1 SGDLS, CDR2 YYNGEE.